This entry lists 5 T cell receptor beta chains sequenced from one sample in a study of cytomegalovirus exposure and HLA in healthy donors. PCR was performed using 60 Vbeta and 13 Jbeta primers. The assay was immunoSEQ multiplex PCR, and TCRdb's table has in-frame clones only and misses some. There are approximately 150,000 clones in the sample; 60% to 80% occur only once, and around 1.4% lies in the top ten. The sample was PBMCs. Every receptor here comes from a man in his fifties or sixties in good health and CMV-seronegative.

The rearrangement uses TRBV4-3 and TRBJ2-6; 7 bases map to TRBD1. There are 17 residues in the CDR3. The trim removed 0 bases at V and 0 bases at J, leaving 2 bases unmatched. CDR1 and CDR2 from the germline V gene are LGHNA and YSLEER. For the CDR3, the DNA is TGCGCCAGCAGCCAAGATCCAGGGGGCTCTGGGGCCAACGTCCTGACTTTC. It specifies CASSQDPGGSGANVLTF.

V is TRBV5-5 and J is TRBJ2-3; a possible D gene is TRBD2 (6 bases). Trimming removed 6 bases at V and 0 bases at J, with 11 bases between. Germline V gives CDR1 SGHKS, CDR2 YYEKEE (reference sequence). The CDR3 spans 14 residues. Here the CDR3 reads CASTLAGSTDTQYF. The CDR3 DNA reads TGTGCCAGCACCCTCGCGGGGAGCACAGATACGCAGTATTTT.

As regards this clone: A read error may produce the germline difference seen at one junction end. The chain couples TRBV7-2 to TRBJ1-2; 7 bases are a match to TRBD1. The V gene's germline CDR1 is SGHTA and CDR2 FQGNSA. CDR3 length: 16 residues. The CDR3 is CASSLARDRNFYGYTF. The CDR3, as DNA: TGTGCCAGCAGCCTAGCCCGGGACAGAAACTTCTATGGCTACACCTTC.

The gene calls are TRBV11-2 and TRBJ2-7; D is ambiguous. Germline V gene lookup returns CDR1 SGHAT and CDR2 FQNNGV. V gave up 0 bases and J gave up 2 bases, with 11 bases separating them. The CDR3 loop spans 15 amino acids. CDR3 protein: CASSLDRVVTYEQYF. Here the CDR3 DNA reads TGTGCCAGCAGCTTAGATCGAGTAGTAACCTACGAGCAGTACTTC.

The V gene is TRBV5-6, the J gene TRBJ1-3; possibly TRBD1 for D (5 bases). Germline V CDR1 and CDR2: SGHDT, YYEEEE. The CDR3 has 17 amino acids. Trimming stripped 2 bases from V and 3 bases from J, with 18 bases between. CDR3 amino acids: CASSFSDTYEGGNTIYF. DNA for the CDR3: TGTGCCAGCAGCTTCTCGGACACTTATGAAGGTGGAAACACCATATATTTT.